These 23 T cell receptor beta chains were sequenced from one sample in a study of cytomegalovirus exposure and HLA in healthy donors. Profiling relied on immunoSEQ multiplex PCR, and the TCRdb table lists in-frame clones only, not all of them. The sample yields tens of thousands of clones, 92% seen once. The sequenced sample was PBMCs. The receptors derive from a man between 18 and 35 years old in good health and CMV-seronegative.

The chain uses TRBV5-1 and TRBJ1-2; TRBD1 agrees at 8 bases. The CDR3 sequence is 15 residues long. Per the germline V gene, CDR1 is SGHRS and CDR2 is YFSETQ. V dropped 4 bases and J dropped 4; count of bases not matched to a gene: 9. The DNA for the CDR3 is TGCGCCAGCAGCGTTTCTACAGGGGGATCCTATGGCTACACCTTC. The encoded protein is CASSVSTGGSYGYTF.

The chain couples TRBV5-8 to TRBJ2-4; 9 nucleotides line up with TRBD2. The CDR3 contains 14 residues. The V gene's germline CDR1 is SGHTS and CDR2 YDEGEE. Losses at the gene ends were 7 bases for V and 6 bases for J; bases not matched to a gene: 8. The chain's CDR3 is CASGTSRISNIQYF. The DNA of the CDR3 is TGTGCCAGCGGGACTAGCCGGATCTCAAACATTCAGTACTTC.

The chain employs TRBV6-6 and TRBJ2-1; 9 bases fit TRBD2. The CDR3 length is 16 residues. Germline V gene data show CDR1 as MNHNY and CDR2 as SVGAGI (reference sequence). The J segment lost 2 bases and the V segment lost 6 bases, leaving 8 bases of the junction unmatched. The CDR3: CASRRRSGSPYNEQFF. Here the CDR3 DNA reads TGTGCCAGCAGAAGACGTAGCGGGAGTCCCTACAATGAGCAGTTCTTC.

This sequence joins TRBV19 and TRBJ2-3, with TRBD2 identical over 10 bases. CDR3 length equals 15 residues. J lost 1 base, V lost 5 bases, and 3 bases had no gene match. Germline V gene lookup returns CDR1 LNHDA and CDR2 SQIVND (reference sequence). The chain's CDR3 is CASSFSGRGTDTQYF. The CDR3 region has the DNA TGTGCCAGTAGTTTCAGCGGGAGGGGCACAGATACGCAGTATTTT.

To note about this clone: One junction end does not reproduce the germline sequence, and a read error may be involved. The CDR3 loop reads CASRHRENQPQHF. The CDR3, as DNA: TGTGCCAGCAGACACAGGGAGAATCAGCCCCAGCATTTT. V is TRBV5-1 and J is TRBJ1-5; TRBD1 might be the D (6 bases). Germline-derived CDR1 and CDR2 are SGHRS and YFSETQ. The CDR3 loop spans 13 amino acids.

The chain combines TRBV5-4 with TRBJ2-2; 10 nucleotides line up with TRBD2. CDR1 and CDR2 from the germline V gene are SGHNT and YYREEE (reference sequence). The CDR3 loop spans 16 amino acids. Trimming removed 4 bases from V and 5 bases from J; junction bases left unmatched: 8. The CDR3: CASSRLAGDMTGELFF. The CDR3, as DNA: TGTGCCAGCAGCCGTCTAGCGGGAGATATGACCGGGGAGCTGTTTTTT.

The V gene is TRBV19, the J gene TRBJ1-1; TRBD1 agrees at 7 bases. The ends lost 8 bases at V and 4 bases at J; junction bases unmatched: 7. The germline gives CDR1 LNHDA, CDR2 SQIVND (reference sequence). The CDR3 runs to 13 residues. CDR3 residues: CASGKTGLTEAFF. The CDR3 nucleotides are TGTGCCAGTGGAAAGACAGGGCTCACTGAAGCTTTCTTT.

J is TRBJ2-7 and V is TRBV29-1, with D possibly matching TRBD1 (5 bases). The CDR3 contains 14 residues. With 1 base removed from V and 0 bases from J, the gap between germline ends came to 10 bases. CDR1 SQVTM and CDR2 ANQGSEA come from the germline V gene. The CDR3 protein is CSVEAPDSSYEQYF. CDR3 sequence (DNA): TGCAGCGTTGAAGCGCCCGACAGCTCCTACGAGCAGTACTTC.

This clone was counted once. The chain carries TRBV7-9 and TRBJ1-3; possible D gene TRBD1, 6 bases. The CDR3 runs to 14 residues. V dropped 5 bases and J dropped 1 base, with 9 bases sitting between them. The germline CDR1 and CDR2 sequences are SEHNR and FQNEAQ (reference sequence). The CDR3 nucleotides read TGTGCCAGCAGCACCGGGACATCTGGAAACACCATATATTTT. It is translated as CASSTGTSGNTIYF.

This chain links TRBV5-1 with TRBJ1-1, with 7 bases lining up with TRBD1. In germline, CDR1 is SGHRS, CDR2 YFSETQ. V was pared by 5 bases and J by 5 bases, with 15 bases of the junction left unmatched. This CDR3 spans 16 amino acids. CDR3 sequence (DNA): TGCGCCAGCAGGGATCAGAGGACAGGCCGGGGAACTGAAGCTTTCTTT. It translates to CASRDQRTGRGTEAFF.

This clone showed up just a few times. The gene calls are TRBV7-2 and TRBJ1-6; 7 bases match TRBD1. Germline V gene data show CDR1 as SGHTA and CDR2 as FQGNSA. The CDR3 sequence is 15 residues long. Trimming removed 1 base from V and 5 bases from J; junction bases left unmatched: 2. CDR3 amino acids: CASSLGQGNNSPLHF. The CDR3, as DNA: TGTGCCAGCAGCTTAGGACAGGGTAATAATTCACCCCTCCACTTT.

The V call is TRBV19, the J call TRBJ2-5, with TRBD1 identical over 7 bases. CDR1 is LNHDA, CDR2 SQIVND, per germline (reference sequence). Trimming took 5 bases from V and 5 from J; bases not matched to a gene: 11. This CDR3 contains 15 residues. The CDR3 here is CASSLRQGSGETQYF. The CDR3, as DNA: TGTGCCAGTAGTCTTCGACAGGGCTCAGGGGAGACCCAGTACTTC.

The CDR3 spells CASSQGLAFEAFF. CDR3 in DNA: TGTGCCAGCAGCCAAGGCTTGGCTTTTGAAGCTTTCTTT. This sequence joins TRBV14 and TRBJ1-1; no firm D call. V gave up 1 base and J gave up 7 bases, with 10 bases separating them. CDR3 length: 13 residues. Germline V gives CDR1 SGHDN, CDR2 FVKESK.

The gene calls are TRBV27 and TRBJ1-1; possibly TRBD1 for D (6 bases). Germline V gives CDR1 MNHEY, CDR2 SMNVEV (reference sequence). The CDR3 spans 16 residues. Trimming left V 4 bases short and J 1 base short, with 16 bases between. The CDR3 sequence is CASSWLGGLTNTEAFF. DNA of the CDR3: TGTGCCAGCAGTTGGTTGGGGGGGCTTACGAACACTGAAGCTTTCTTT.

The chain is built from TRBV6-5 and TRBJ2-4; 9 bases align to TRBD1. Trimming took 6 bases from V and 7 from J; bases not matched to a gene: 7. Germline assignment: CDR1 MNHEY and CDR2 SVGAGI. This CDR3 region has 14 residues. CDR3 nucleotide sequence: TGTGCCAGCAGCCCGGGACAGGGTAGGAACATTCAGTACTTC. Protein: CASSPGQGRNIQYF.

The chain carries TRBV6-5 and TRBJ1-4; D is undetermined. The germline V gene encodes CDR1 MNHEY and CDR2 SVGAGI. This CDR3 spans 14 amino acids. The ends were cut back, 0 bases at V and 8 bases at J, with 10 bases in the middle. The CDR3 is CASSYSSRREKLFF. CDR3 DNA: TGTGCCAGCAGTTACTCGAGTAGGCGGGAAAAACTGTTTTTT.

The rearrangement links TRBV5-1 to TRBJ2-3; 8 nucleotides align to TRBD2. After removal of 0 bases from V and 2 bases from J, the junction contained 8 bases not matched to a gene. The CDR3 has 17 amino acids. Germline V gene data show CDR1 as SGHRS and CDR2 as YFSETQ. In DNA form, the CDR3 reads TGCGCCAGCAGCTTGGGGGCGCGGGGGGATTACACAGATACGCAGTATTTT. Encoded protein: CASSLGARGDYTDTQYF.

J is TRBJ2-3 and V is TRBV9; TRBD2 agrees at 8 bases. V shed 0 bases, J shed 2 bases, and the junction held 8 bases outside the gene matches. Per the germline V gene, CDR1 is SGDLS and CDR2 is YYNGEE. The length of the CDR3 is 17 residues. The CDR3 DNA is TGTGCCAGCAGCGTAGAACCCGCGGGAGGACCCACAGATACGCAGTATTTT. Encoded protein: CASSVEPAGGPTDTQYF.

This clone was observed once. Compared with germline, one end of the junction differs, possibly owing to a read error. The chain recombines TRBV7-7 with TRBJ2-7, with 7 bases lining up with TRBD1. This CDR3 is built from 14 residues. Looked up from germline, CDR1 is SSHAT and CDR2 is FNYEAQ (reference sequence). In nucleotides, the CDR3 is TGTGCTAGCAGCCCCGACAGGGACTCCTACGAGCAGTACTTC. The encoded protein is CASSPDRDSYEQYF.

This chain uses TRBV4-3 with TRBJ1-3, with D hard to call. V was shortened by 3 bases and J by 2 bases, with 17 bases between the two germline ends. The germline V gene has CDR1 LGHNA and CDR2 YSLEER. There are 17 residues in the CDR3. CDR3 loop: CASSQVAAGLAGNTIYF. The CDR3 bases are TGCGCCAGCAGCCAGGTAGCGGCCGGGCTCGCTGGAAACACCATATATTTT.

The rearrangement links TRBV19 to TRBJ2-3, with 9 bases identical to TRBD2. V shed 3 bases and J 1 base; nucleotides not matched to a gene: 8. The CDR3 spans 17 residues. Germline V gene data show CDR1 as LNHDA and CDR2 as SQIVND (reference sequence). The CDR3 bases are TGTGCCAGTAGTATTTTTCGCGGGGGGGTCGGCACAGATACGCAGTATTTT. Encoded protein: CASSIFRGGVGTDTQYF.

This clone occurred once. The V and J genes are TRBV6-1 and TRBJ1-4; D remains ambiguous. Germline V gene data show CDR1 as MNHNS and CDR2 as SASEGT. The V gene lost 1 base and the J gene lost 8 bases, with 11 bases spanning the gap. The CDR3 is 14 amino acids. Here the CDR3 reads CASSEVMNREKLFF. CDR3 coding DNA: TGTGCCAGCAGTGAAGTGATGAATCGGGAAAAACTGTTTTTT.

The V call is TRBV4-1, the J call TRBJ2-4; D gene uncertain. V lost 0 bases and J lost 5, with 11 bases in between. CDR1 is MGHRA, CDR2 YSYEKL, per germline. The CDR3 is made up of 15 amino acids. As DNA, the CDR3 is TGCGCCAGCAGCCAAGATCCGCAACGGGAAAACATTCAGTACTTC. It is translated as CASSQDPQRENIQYF.